A selection of T cell receptor beta chains follows, all from one sample in a study of cytomegalovirus exposure and HLA in healthy donors. TCRdb keeps only in-frame clones here, not all; method: immunoSEQ multiplex PCR. The sample carries some 140,000 clones, 60% to 80% recorded once. Material for sequencing was PBMCs. The receptors stem from a male donor in good health and CMV-seronegative. Each CDR3 is given with its conserved first and last residue. D genes are given only for firm matches. Where a row states a size, it is once, few, many or the class of an expanded clone; other rows omit it.

>TRBJ1-2|TRBV12-5|-|-
CASGFAGLEGYTF
TGTGCTAGTGGTTTCGCAGGGCTGGAGGGCTACACCTTC
>TRBJ1-6|TRBV11-3|-|-
CASSFQGGNSPLHF
TGTGCCAGCAGCTTCCAGGGAGGTAATTCACCCCTCCACTTT
>TRBJ1-2|TRBV14|-|-
CASSQAGVHGYTF
TGTGCCAGCAGCCAAGCAGGGGTGCATGGCTACACCTTC
>TRBJ2-5|TRBV6-5|-|TRBD2
CASSLAGKGETQYF
TGTGCCAGCAGTCTAGCGGGGAAAGGCGAGACCCAGTACTTC
>TRBJ2-5|TRBV2|-|-
CASSIPQPIQETQYF
TGTGCCAGCAGCATTCCACAGCCTATCCAAGAGACCCAGTACTTC
>TRBJ2-1|TRBV2|-|TRBD2
CASSEYPLGAGKRQFF
TGTGCCAGCAGTGAATACCCTCTTGGAGCGGGGAAAAGGCAGTTCTTC
>TRBJ1-3|TRBV7-9|-|-
CASSLAGAQGNTIYF
TGTGCCAGCAGCTTAGCAGGGGCGCAAGGAAACACCATATATTTT
>TRBJ1-2|TRBV9|-|-
CASTSTGDTPSGGYTF
TGTGCCAGCACCTCTACTGGGGACACTCCGTCTGGTGGCTACACCTTC
>TRBJ1-2|TRBV6-6|-|TRBD1
CASLRGTGDNHGYTF
TGTGCCAGTCTTCGTGGGACAGGGGATAACCATGGCTACACCTTC
>TRBJ2-5|TRBV7-9|-|-
CASSHAPGWGETQYF
TGTGCCAGCAGCCACGCACCGGGGTGGGGAGAGACCCAGTACTTC
>TRBJ2-2|TRBV11-1|once|TRBD2
CASSLLRGGAGELFF
TGTGCCAGCAGCCTATTGCGGGGGGGCGCCGGGGAGCTGTTTTTT
>TRBJ2-1|TRBV9|-|TRBD2
CASSGSAGGDEQFF
TGTGCCAGCAGTGGTTCAGCGGGGGGGGATGAGCAGTTCTTC
>TRBJ1-2|TRBV11-1|-|-
CASSFTPGGHGYTF
TGTGCCAGCAGCTTTACTCCGGGGGGGCATGGCTACACCTTC
>TRBJ2-6|TRBV4-3|few|-
CASSQDVGAGANVLTF
TGCGCCAGCAGCCAAGATGTGGGCGCTGGGGCCAACGTCCTGACTTTC
>TRBJ1-3|TRBV2|-|TRBD1
CASSGTDSSGNTIYF
TGTGCCAGCAGCGGGACAGACTCCTCTGGAAACACCATATATTTT
>TRBJ1-2|TRBV6-6|few|-
CASSYGSEGYTF
TGTGCCAGCAGTTACGGGAGTGAAGGCTACACCTTC
>TRBJ2-7|TRBV7-2|-|TRBD1
CASSLVSLGQGRGEQYF
TGTGCCAGCAGCTTAGTGAGTCTGGGACAGGGGAGGGGAGAGCAGTACTTC
>TRBJ2-7|TRBV18|-|-
CASSPGQQSSYEQYF
TGTGCCAGCTCCCCTGGACAGCAGAGCTCCTACGAGCAGTACTTC
>TRBJ2-7|TRBV5-1|-|-
CASSSPVNPNEQYF
TGCGCCAGCAGCTCCCCGGTGAACCCCAACGAGCAGTACTTC
>TRBJ1-2|TRBV7-2|-|-
CASSYREHGYTF
TGTGCCAGCAGTTACAGGGAGCATGGCTACACCTTC
>TRBJ2-3|TRBV10-3|-|TRBD2
CAISVRAGSTDTQYF
TGTGCCATCAGTGTGCGAGCGGGGAGCACAGATACGCAGTATTTT
>TRBJ1-2|TRBV30|-|-
CASKSYRRYYGYTF
TGTGCCTCCAAGAGCTACAGGAGATACTATGGCTACACCTTC
>TRBJ2-7|TRBV7-2|few|TRBD2
CASSLAGLAFNYEQYF
TGTGCCAGCAGCTTAGCAGGACTAGCGTTCAACTACGAGCAGTACTTC
>TRBJ2-3|TRBV7-9|-|-
CASSLDSPTDTQYF
TGTGCCAGCAGCTTAGACAGCCCCACAGATACGCAGTATTTT
>TRBJ1-3|TRBV7-9|-|TRBD1
CASSSQGVRGNTIYF
TGTGCCAGCAGCTCCCAGGGGGTGAGGGGAAACACCATATATTTT
>TRBJ2-1|TRBV2|-|TRBD2
CASSEGRGAYNEQFF
TGTGCCAGCAGTGAAGGGCGGGGGGCATACAATGAGCAGTTCTTC
>TRBJ1-6|TRBV9|-|TRBD1
CASSPGTGRSPLHF
TGTGCCAGCAGCCCAGGGACAGGGAGATCACCCCTCCACTTT
>TRBJ2-3|TRBV10-3|-|-
CAISRGILGTDTQYF
TGTGCCATCAGTCGGGGTATCCTCGGCACAGATACGCAGTATTTT
>TRBJ1-1|TRBV18|-|-
CASSPSTEYTEAFF
TGTGCCAGCTCACCATCCACAGAATACACTGAAGCTTTCTTT
>TRBJ1-5|TRBV6-1|-|TRBD1
CASRNPTGDNQPQHF
TGTGCCAGCAGGAACCCGACAGGGGATAATCAGCCCCAGCATTTT
>TRBJ2-1|TRBV15|-|-
CATSRDRSGREQFF
TGTGCCACCAGCAGAGATCGGTCAGGGCGGGAGCAGTTCTTC
>TRBJ1-2|TRBV5-8|-|-
CASSLAGRGYYGYTF
TGTGCCAGCAGCTTGGCCGGCAGGGGATACTATGGCTACACCTTC
>TRBJ1-4|TRBV6-6|-|-
CASSYEGEGRDEKLFF
TGTGCCAGCAGTTACGAAGGTGAGGGAAGGGATGAAAAACTGTTTTTT
>TRBJ2-2|TRBV5-1|-|-
CASQKTGSNTGELFF
TGCGCCAGTCAGAAGACAGGCTCGAACACCGGGGAGCTGTTTTTT
>TRBJ1-2|TRBV7-9|-|TRBD1
CASSLMGQGAFGYTF
TGTGCCAGCAGCTTAATGGGGCAGGGGGCTTTTGGCTACACCTTC
>TRBJ2-3|TRBV19|-|-
CASSPGVSPTDTQYF
TGTGCCAGTAGCCCGGGGGTCTCACCGACAGATACGCAGTATTTT
>TRBJ1-1|TRBV7-2|few|-
CASSFAGETEAFF
TGTGCCAGCAGCTTCGCCGGGGAAACTGAAGCTTTCTTT
>TRBJ2-3|TRBV6-6|-|-
CASRPGHPQLSTQYF
TGTGCCAGCAGACCCGGACACCCCCAGCTGAGTACGCAGTATTTT
>TRBJ2-7|TRBV5-4|-|-
CASSDAGLEQYF
TGTGCCAGCAGCGACGCGGGTCTCGAGCAGTACTTC
>TRBJ2-3|TRBV7-7|-|-
CASSLAEADTQYF
TGTGCTAGCAGCTTAGCGGAGGCAGATACGCAGTATTTT
>TRBJ1-3|TRBV5-1|-|-
CASSLLGSASGNTIYF
TGCGCCAGCAGCTTGTTGGGGAGCGCTTCTGGAAACACCATATATTTT
>TRBJ1-2|TRBV5-5|-|TRBD1
CASSLRQGVVYGYTF
TGTGCCAGCAGCTTGAGGCAGGGGGTTGTATATGGCTACACCTTC
>TRBJ2-1|TRBV19|-|TRBD1
CASSIGTGAWDEQFF
TGTGCCAGTAGTATAGGCACAGGGGCATGGGATGAGCAGTTCTTC
>TRBJ1-1|TRBV5-5|-|TRBD1
CASSSYPGQGARGEAFF
TGTGCCAGCAGCTCCTACCCGGGACAGGGGGCGCGGGGTGAAGCTTTCTTT
>TRBJ2-3|TRBV29-1|once|TRBD2
CSVDRGGTDTQYF
TGCAGCGTTGACCGGGGGGGCACAGATACGCAGTATTTT
>TRBJ2-5|TRBV6-5|-|TRBD2
CASTPGGAGGETQYF
TGTGCCAGCACCCCGGGCGGAGCGGGGGGGGAGACCCAGTACTTC
>TRBJ1-1|TRBV11-3|many|-
CASSFLTGFNTEAFF
TGTGCCAGCAGCTTCCTCACAGGGTTTAACACTGAAGCTTTCTTT
>TRBJ1-3|TRBV6-5|-|-
CATQANSGNTIYF
TGTGCCACTCAGGCAAACTCTGGAAACACCATATATTTT
>TRBJ1-2|TRBV6-1|-|-
CALVVLGGGSGYTF
TGTGCCCTGGTCGTTCTTGGGGGGGGAAGTGGCTACACCTTC
>TRBJ2-3|TRBV5-1|-|-
CASSLDRGGSTDTQYF
TGCGCCAGCAGCCTCGACAGGGGAGGGAGCACAGATACGCAGTATTTT